This record concerns one T cell receptor beta chain sequence. Original data processing: It was from reference gene primer amplification that nucleated cell counts were estimated. Data came from immunoSEQ multiplex PCR; TCRdb stores just in-frame clones and leaves some out. V, J and clone size are those of that table, while D and trimming were read from the DNA. The table shows about 76,000 clones, with 87% occurring only once. This sample is part of a study of blood T cell repertoires in COVID-19. Study overall: Donors in the United States, Italy and Spain gave samples during acute or convalescent COVID-19. PBMCs, B-cell-depleted T cells, or T cells provided the cDNA or gDNA that made up the material.

The V gene's germline CDR1 is SGHDT and CDR2 YYEEEE. The CDR3 covers 16 residues. The V segment lost 1 base and the J segment 6 bases; nucleotides outside the gene matches: 11. The sequence derives from a man aged 25-45 years with acute or convalescent COVID-19. Material: peripheral blood. The chain links TRBV5-6 to TRBJ2-5, with TRBD1 matching 8 bases. CDR3 DNA sequence: TGTGCCAGCAGCTTGCTTTCGACAGGGGTCGGAAAGACCCAGTACTTC. It yields the protein CASSLLSTGVGKTQYF. Using reference TRBV5-6 and TRBJ2-5 for the parts outside the CDR3, the full variable domain is DAGVTQSPTHLIKTRGQQVTLRCSPKSGHDTVSWYQQALGQGPQFIFQYYEEEERQRGNFPDRFSGHQFPNYSSELNVNALLLGDSALYLCASSLLSTGVGKTQYFGPGTRLLVL.